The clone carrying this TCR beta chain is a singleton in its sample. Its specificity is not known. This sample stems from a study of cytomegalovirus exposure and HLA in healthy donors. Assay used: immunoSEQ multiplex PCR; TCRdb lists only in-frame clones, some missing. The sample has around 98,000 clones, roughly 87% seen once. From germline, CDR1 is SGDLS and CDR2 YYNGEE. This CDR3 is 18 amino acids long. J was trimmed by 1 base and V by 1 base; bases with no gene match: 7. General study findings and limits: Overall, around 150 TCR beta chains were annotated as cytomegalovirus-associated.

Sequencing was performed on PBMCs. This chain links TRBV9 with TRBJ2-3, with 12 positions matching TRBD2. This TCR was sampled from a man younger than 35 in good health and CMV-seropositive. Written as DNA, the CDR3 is TGTGCCAGCAGCGTAATCGGGGGACTAGCGGGCCGCACAGATACGCAGTATTTT. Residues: CASSVIGGLAGRTDTQYF.